The 22 T cell receptor beta chains below were found in one sample sequenced in a study of T cell responses to AZD1222 COVID-19 vaccine. Assay used: immunoSEQ multiplex PCR; TCRdb lists only in-frame clones, some missing. The sample holds some 150,000 clones, around 88% seen once. Sequencing used peripheral blood, obtained on day 0 of AZD1222 vaccination. All receptors derive from an adult in good health.

The gene calls are TRBV7-9 and TRBJ1-1; D remains unclear. CDR1 is SEHNR and CDR2 is FQNEAQ in the germline V gene (reference sequence). The CDR3 has 11 amino acids. Trimming removed 8 bases at V and 1 base at J, with 5 bases between. The CDR3 reads CASSENTEAFF. Written as DNA, the CDR3 is TGTGCCAGCTCGGAGAACACTGAAGCTTTCTTT.

The chain is built from TRBV25-1 and TRBJ1-1; D perhaps matches TRBD1 (5 bases). In germline, CDR1 is MGHDK, CDR2 SYGVNS. This CDR3 is 15 amino acids long. V lost 3 bases and J 0 bases, leaving 11 bases between the germline ends. CDR3 nucleotide sequence: TGTGCCAGCAGTGACCCAGGGACCTTGAACACTGAAGCTTTCTTT. This encodes CASSDPGTLNTEAFF.

This chain joins TRBV7-3 and TRBJ2-5; D unresolved. V was shortened by 4 bases and J by 1 base, with 7 bases between the two germline ends. CDR1 is SGHTA, CDR2 FQGTGA, per germline. The CDR3 length is 13 residues. The CDR3 DNA reads as TGTGCCAGCAGCTCCAATGTCCAAGAGACCCAGTACTTC. It codes for CASSSNVQETQYF.

This sequence joins TRBV5-1 and TRBJ1-6; D gene ambiguous. CDR1 and CDR2 (germline): SGHRS, YFSETQ. Deletions cut 1 base from V and 0 bases from J, with 8 bases between. The length of the CDR3 is 16 residues. CDR3 nucleotide sequence: TGCGCCAGCAGCTTGTGGGCGGGCTCCTATAATTCACCCCTCCACTTT. Amino acid sequence: CASSLWAGSYNSPLHF.

The gene calls are TRBV6-2 or TRBV6-3 and TRBJ1-2; TRBD1 aligns across 7 bases. The V gene end was trimmed by 0 bases and the J gene end by 0 bases; junction bases not matched to a gene: 13. The CDR3 length is 19 residues. Germline V gene sequence: CDR1 MNHEY, CDR2 SVGEGT. The CDR3, as DNA: TGTGCCAGCAGTTACTCGAACTCGCCTCCGACAGGGCCTAACTATGGCTACACCTTC. Residues: CASSYSNSPPTGPNYGYTF.

The chain couples TRBV7-8 to TRBJ1-4; the D is unclear. The V end was cut by 6 bases, the J end by 8 bases, with 16 bases between. The CDR3 length is 14 residues. Germline V gives CDR1 SGHVS, CDR2 FQNEAQ. CDR3 sequence: CASRDRTPSEKLFF. The CDR3 DNA reads TGTGCCAGCAGAGACCGGACGCCTAGCGAAAAACTGTTTTTT.

V and J are TRBV5-1 and TRBJ1-4; 8 bases align to TRBD1. Germline V lookup: CDR1 SGHRS, CDR2 YFSETQ. V lost 3 bases to trimming and J lost 7 bases; unmatched junction nucleotides: 14. This CDR3 is built from 17 residues. Here the CDR3 DNA reads TGCGCCAGCAGCTCCACCACGATAGGACAGGGAGTTGAAAAACTGTTTTTT. Its protein is CASSSTTIGQGVEKLFF. The entire variable domain, with the rest obtained from reference TRBV5-1 and TRBJ1-4, is as follows: KAGVTQTPRYLIKTRGQQVTLSCSPISGHRSVSWYQQTPGQGLQFLFEYFSETQRNKGNFPGRFSGRQFSNSRSEMNVSTLELGDSALYLCASSSTTIGQGVEKLFFGSGTQLSVL.

The chain is built from TRBV12-3 or TRBV12-4 and TRBJ2-3; no reliable D call. The CDR3 sequence is 13 residues long. The V end was cut by 1 base, the J end by 3 bases, with 5 bases between. CDR3 nucleotide sequence: TGTGCCAGCAGTTTAGGAGAAACAGATACGCAGTATTTT. It codes for CASSLGETDTQYF.

The rearrangement uses TRBV6-2 or TRBV6-3 and TRBJ2-1; unclear D gene. The ends were cut back, 0 bases at V and 0 bases at J, with 3 bases in the middle. This CDR3 region has 14 residues. Germline lookup yields CDR1 MNHEY and CDR2 SVGEGT. This CDR3 is CASSYSSSYNEQFF. The CDR3 DNA reads as TGTGCCAGCAGTTACTCGAGCTCCTACAATGAGCAGTTCTTC.

This clone has a handful of counts. Other DNA sequences from this sample encode an identical CDR3 as well. This chain connects TRBV18 to TRBJ2-5, with 7 positions matching TRBD2. CDR3 length: 13 amino acids. Per the germline V gene, CDR1 is KGHSH and CDR2 is LQKENI. V was clipped by 4 bases and J by 5 bases; unmatched bases: 4. The DNA of the CDR3 is TGTGCCAGCTCACAGCAGGGAGGGGAGACCCAGTACTTC. This encodes CASSQQGGETQYF.

This clone has more than one count but fewer than ten. The V call is TRBV3-1 (or the pseudogene TRBV3-2), the J call TRBJ1-2, with D unresolved. Germline CDR1 is LGHDT and CDR2 is YNNKEL (reference sequence). The V end was cut by 0 bases, the J end by 2 bases, with 7 bases between. CDR3 length equals 14 residues. CDR3 nucleotide sequence: TGTGCCAGCAGCCAAGAGATGTCCAACTATGGCTACACCTTC. Its translation is CASSQEMSNYGYTF.

V and J are TRBV6-6 and TRBJ2-7; 8 nucleotides agree with TRBD1. Trimming took 5 bases from V and 0 from J; bases not matched to a gene: 3. Germline V CDR1 and CDR2: MNHNY, SVGAGI (reference sequence). This CDR3 is built from 14 residues. The CDR3 DNA is TGTGCCAGCAGTCCAGGACAGGGCTCCTACGAGCAGTACTTC. Its protein is CASSPGQGSYEQYF.

V and J are TRBV29-1 and TRBJ1-3, with D hard to call. The CDR3 is made up of 12 amino acids. Germline V CDR1 and CDR2: SQVTM, ANQGSEA. V was clipped by 7 bases and J by 0 bases, with 7 bases between them. Here the CDR3 DNA reads TGCAGCGGGACCATCTCTGGAAACACCATATATTTT. Translation: CSGTISGNTIYF.

This clone was picked up one time. The chain is built from TRBV4-1 and TRBJ1-1; D is possibly TRBD1 (5 bases). Deletions cut 4 bases from V and 0 bases from J, with 15 bases between. The CDR3 runs to 16 residues. From germline, CDR1 is MGHRA and CDR2 YSYEKL. Written as DNA, the CDR3 is TGCGCCAGCAGCCCCTGGGGCGGGAGGATGAACACTGAAGCTTTCTTT. Translation: CASSPWGGRMNTEAFF.

This chain links TRBV7-3 with TRBJ1-1, with D unresolved. Trimming shortened V by 2 bases and J by 1 base, and 5 bases separated the two germline ends. The CDR3 spans 13 residues. Germline assignment: CDR1 SGHTA and CDR2 FQGTGA. CDR3 in DNA: TGTGCCAGCAGCTTAGGAGAGAACACTGAAGCTTTCTTT. As protein: CASSLGENTEAFF. The variable domain in full, with the rest retrieved from reference TRBV7-3 and TRBJ1-1, is GAGVSQTPSNKVTEKGKYVELRCDPISGHTALYWYRQSLGQGPEFLIYFQGTGAADDSGLPNDRFFAVRPEGSVSTLKIQRTERGDSAVYLCASSLGENTEAFFGQGTRLTVV.

This chain uses TRBV15 with TRBJ1-2; no reliable D call. The CDR3 consists of 15 residues. Germline CDR1 reads LNHNV; CDR2 reads YYDKDF (reference sequence). V gave up 1 base and J gave up 4 bases, with 13 bases separating them. The CDR3 sequence is CATSRGTGQAYGYTF. The CDR3, as DNA: TGTGCCACCAGCAGAGGTACCGGGCAGGCCTATGGCTACACCTTC.

This clone has more than one count but fewer than ten. The chain has TRBV11-2 and TRBJ1-1; D not certain. Germline V gene data show CDR1 as SGHAT and CDR2 as FQNNGV. Trimming pared 5 bases from V and 0 bases from J, leaving 13 bases between. CDR3 length: 15 residues. CDR3 coding DNA: TGTGCCAGCAGCCGGTCGGCAGATATGAACACTGAAGCTTTCTTT. Translation: CASSRSADMNTEAFF.

The rearrangement joins TRBV7-2 to TRBJ2-1; D perhaps matches TRBD2 (5 bases). The CDR3 has 15 residues. Germline CDR1 and CDR2: SGHTA and FQGNSA. V was trimmed by 6 bases and J by 4 bases, leaving 16 bases between them. The CDR3, as DNA: TGTGCCAGCAGAGCAGCCGGAGGACCGTACAATGAGCAGTTCTTC. This codes for CASRAAGGPYNEQFF.

The CDR3 sequence is CASSLGGQSAEAFF. The CDR3 coding sequence is TGTGCCAGCAGCTTAGGGGGGCAGTCTGCTGAAGCTTTCTTT. V gene TRBV7-9 combines with J gene TRBJ1-1; a possible D gene is TRBD1 (6 bases). The CDR3 is 14 amino acids. The ends were cut back, 1 base at V and 6 bases at J, with 12 bases in the middle. CDR1 and CDR2 from the germline V gene are SEHNR and FQNEAQ (reference sequence).

This chain links TRBV18 with TRBJ2-7, with 8 bases matching TRBD2. The length of the CDR3 is 15 residues. Losses at the gene ends were 3 bases for V and 0 bases for J; bases not matched to a gene: 4. The germline CDR1 and CDR2 sequences are KGHSH and LQKENI. CDR3 sequence reads: CASSPRGDSSYEQYF. CDR3 bases: TGTGCCAGCTCACCGCGGGGGGACTCCTCCTACGAGCAGTACTTC.

The rearrangement joins TRBV4-2 to TRBJ1-4, with 9 bases that match TRBD1. This CDR3 has 15 amino acids. The V gene end was trimmed by 0 bases and the J gene end by 7 bases; junction bases not matched to a gene: 3. CDR1 and CDR2 (germline): LGHNA, YNFKEQ. CDR3 residues: CASSQEGTGTEKLFF. The CDR3 DNA sequence: TGTGCCAGCAGCCAAGAAGGGACAGGGACTGAAAAACTGTTTTTT.

V and J are TRBV7-9 and TRBJ1-2; D possibly corresponds to TRBD1 (6 bases). The CDR3 has 14 amino acids. The ends were cut back, 5 bases at V and 5 bases at J, with 15 bases in the middle. In germline, CDR1 is SEHNR, CDR2 FQNEAQ (reference sequence). Written as DNA, the CDR3 is TGTGCCAGCAGCCGCTCAACAGGGAGGTATGGCTACACCTTC. This translates into CASSRSTGRYGYTF. The whole variable domain, filled in from reference TRBV7-9 and TRBJ1-2, reads DTGVSQNPRHKITKRGQNVTFRCDPISEHNRLYWYRQTLGQGPEFLTYFQNEAQLEKSRLLSDRFSAERPKGSFSTLEIQRTEQGDSAMYLCASSRSTGRYGYTFGSGTRLTVV.